This TCR beta chain was identified during a study of blood T cells in healthy people across ages. Study in general: There was about one barcoded beta molecule captured by template switching per two T cells. Study outcomes and limitations: Underestimates were what the diversity estimates from one million T cells were considered to be.

The CDR3 is 16 amino acids. CDR1 is DFQATT, CDR2 SNEGSKA, per germline (reference sequence). Unmatched junction bases numbered 13, after V lost 6 bases and J lost 5 bases. Together with a sample-barcoded 5' primer, a J-beta primer mix was included in a second PCR lasting roughly 6 to 12 cycles. TCRdb re-analysed the 5' RACE reads in MiXCR, keeping a single row per CDR3 protein. The profile shows roughly 800,000 distinct CDR3 sequences, over 45% of them singletons. This clonotype was observed once. Its antigen is undetermined. Caucasian individuals from Russia who were healthy and aged 6 to 90 acted as donors.

Source material: blood. The V call is TRBV20-1, the J call TRBJ1-5, with 10 bases that match TRBD1. The TCR sequence derives from a man aged 25 to 40 in good health. CDR3 sequence (DNA): TGCAGTGCGGCTCCTGTGCGAGACAGGGGGCATCAGCCCCAGCATTTT. Protein sequence: CSAAPVRDRGHQPQHF.